This T cell receptor beta chain was profiled in a study of shared clonotypes between healthy human individuals. Between the trimmed V and J ends, which lost 3 bases and 4 bases, there was a span of 10 bases. This CDR3 spans 13 amino acids. The germline CDR1 and CDR2 sequences are SGDLS and YYNGEE. TCRdb's table, derived via immunoSEQ multiplex PCR, lists solely in-frame clones and lacks some. Seen here are 2 million to 2.5 million clones, 85% to 95% observed once, and the top ten hold 0.35% to 0.45%. This receptor was identified in a man aged 18 to 29 in good health. Some clones in this sample may be carry-over from other donors' samples. The chain uses TRBV9 and TRBJ1-1; D call uncertain. Sequencing was done on a sample of naive CD4+ T cells from PBMCs. The subset was: CD45RA+ positively selected. The chain's CDR3 is CASSGPIPTEAFF. In DNA, the CDR3 is TGTGCCAGCAGCGGACCTATCCCCACTGAAGCTTTCTTT.